The 5 T cell receptor beta chains below all came from one sample that was sequenced in a study of beta chain features in type 1 diabetes. The antigens of these receptors remain unknown. Study outcomes and limitations: Across all four CD4+ subsets, people with type 1 diabetes showed modestly shorter TCRB CDR3s.

Expressed TCRB transcripts were sequenced, since all the RNA that had been isolated was reverse transcribed. Assay used: immunoSEQ multiplex PCR; TCRdb lists only in-frame clones, some missing. The repertoire includes about 650,000 clones, around 12% of them detected once, and around 0.12% sits in the top ten. The sequenced sample consisted of naive CD4+ T cells from blood. These receptor sequences come from a man aged 25-40 years with type 1 diabetes.

CDR3 protein: CASAGQYNSPLHF. DNA of the CDR3: TGTGCCAGCGCGGGCCAATATAATTCACCCCTCCACTTT. The chain combines TRBV25-1 with TRBJ1-6; D remains ambiguous. The CDR3 has 13 amino acids. V gave up 8 bases and J gave up 4 bases, with 9 bases separating them. In germline, CDR1 is MGHDK, CDR2 SYGVNS.

This clone was seen only a few times. The rearrangement joins TRBV4-3 to TRBJ1-2, with D possibly matching TRBD1 (5 bases). The CDR3 runs to 15 residues. V was cut by 2 bases and J by 4 bases, with 14 bases left in between. CDR1 and CDR2 from the germline V gene are LGHNA and YSLEER. The chain's CDR3 is CASSQYHPGTYGYTF. In DNA, the CDR3 is TGCGCCAGCAGCCAATATCATCCAGGGACCTATGGCTACACCTTC.

The sample holds a few counts of this clone. The chain recombines TRBV6-5 with TRBJ2-3; TRBD2 matches 8 bases. Per germline, CDR1 MNHEY and CDR2 SVGAGI. The CDR3 has 15 residues. Losses at the gene ends were 6 bases for V and 6 bases for J; bases not matched to a gene: 11. CDR3 sequence reads: CASRIGSGVGDTQYF. The CDR3 region has the DNA TGTGCCAGCAGAATTGGTAGCGGGGTAGGTGATACGCAGTATTTT.

The chain joins TRBV5-6 to TRBJ2-3, with 9 bases that match TRBD1. The CDR3 length is 17 residues. Trimming cost V 4 bases and J 6 bases; bases outside gene matches: 15. CDR1 is SGHDT and CDR2 is YYEEEE in the germline V gene. CDR3: CASSRFPGQGIADTQYF. The CDR3 coding sequence is TGTGCCAGCAGCCGATTTCCGGGACAGGGAATCGCGGATACGCAGTATTTT.

The chain combines TRBV30 with TRBJ1-3; D not certain. V lost 2 bases and J 2 bases, leaving 10 bases between the germline ends. The CDR3 totals 14 residues. Germline values: CDR1 GTSNPN, CDR2 SVGIG (reference sequence). As DNA, the CDR3 is TGTGCCTGGAGTAGGACGGATACTGGAAACACCATATATTTT. It yields the protein CAWSRTDTGNTIYF.